The entry that follows covers one T cell receptor (beta chain) sequence. Its antigen is as yet unknown. At one end the junction does not follow the germline gene, possibly because of a read error. PCR employed 60 Vbeta and 13 Jbeta primers. The assay was immunoSEQ multiplex PCR, and TCRdb's table has in-frame clones only and misses some. The table includes about 130,000 clones, more than 15% detected once. The entry originates in a study of cytomegalovirus exposure and HLA in healthy donors. Study as a whole: Earlier, about 180 million T cells were analyzed, and about 120 million unique TCR beta sequences were found among them. Of several hundred genotyped donors, about 80% clustered with self-reported Caucasian donors. Study outcomes and limitations: Confirmation was obtained in vitro that a few CMV-associated chains are specific for CMV antigens. When analyzed later, a missense DCLRE1C variant was found to be linked to TCR beta V- and J-gene trimming.

This CDR3 contains 14 residues. The germline CDR1 and CDR2 sequences are SGHVS and FQNEAQ. The chain uses TRBV7-8 and TRBJ2-7; 10 bases fit TRBD1. The source of this sequence is a female donor in good health and CMV-seropositive. Sequences were obtained from PBMCs. As DNA, the CDR3 is TGTGCCAGCAGCTTCCGGGACAGGGGCTACCAGCAGTACTTC. Amino acids: CASSFRDRGYQQYF.